The rows below give T cell receptor beta chains drawn from one sample of a study of cytomegalovirus exposure and HLA in healthy donors. Produced via immunoSEQ multiplex PCR; TCRdb's table is partial and in-frame only. This repertoire shows about 150,000 clones, 65% to 85% found once; its top ten account for over 6%. The sequencing sample was made of PBMCs. These receptors all come from a young man in good health and CMV-seronegative. Each CDR3 is given with its conserved first and last residue. A D gene is named only where the DNA matches it firmly. Clone size is not always given. Where it is, it says once, few, many or a class for expanded clones.

V gene: TRBV7-9; D gene: TRBD1; clone size: medium-sized; J gene: TRBJ1-1; CDR3 protein: CASSLEQGTSYTEAFF; CDR3 DNA: TGTGCCAGCAGCTTAGAACAGGGGACAAGTTACACTGAAGCTTTCTTT
V gene: TRBV5-1; D gene: TRBD1; clone size: .; J gene: TRBJ2-3; CDR3 protein: CASSPQDRVEDTQYF; CDR3 DNA: TGCGCCAGCAGCCCACAGGACAGGGTTGAAGATACGCAGTATTTT
V gene: TRBV5-4; D gene: TRBD2; clone size: .; J gene: TRBJ2-1; CDR3 protein: CASSLSGRPYNEQFF; CDR3 DNA: TGTGCCAGCAGCTTGAGCGGGAGGCCCTACAATGAGCAGTTCTTC
V gene: TRBV13; D gene: TRBD1; clone size: few; J gene: TRBJ1-2; CDR3 protein: CASSLDRGDYGYTF; CDR3 DNA: TGTGCCAGCAGCTTAGACAGGGGGGACTATGGCTACACCTTC
V gene: TRBV9; D gene: TRBD2; clone size: .; J gene: TRBJ2-5; CDR3 protein: CASSVGSGRGETQYF; CDR3 DNA: TGTGCCAGCAGCGTAGGGAGCGGGAGAGGAGAGACCCAGTACTTC
V gene: TRBV28; D gene: .; clone size: .; J gene: TRBJ2-7; CDR3 protein: CASTLGGYEQYF; CDR3 DNA: TGTGCCAGCACCCTGGGGGGATACGAGCAGTACTTC
V gene: TRBV12-2; D gene: .; clone size: .; J gene: TRBJ2-7; CDR3 protein: CASRLADLGRGTHEQYF; CDR3 DNA: TGTGCAAGTCGCTTAGCGGATTTGGGCAGGGGGACCCACGAGCAGTACTTC
V gene: TRBV4-1; D gene: TRBD1; clone size: .; J gene: TRBJ1-5; CDR3 protein: CASSRTGGEVQPQHF; CDR3 DNA: TGCGCCAGCAGCCGGACAGGGGGCGAGGTGCAGCCCCAGCATTTT
V gene: TRBV19; D gene: TRBD1; clone size: .; J gene: TRBJ1-5; CDR3 protein: CASSFHPDRARSNQPQHF; CDR3 DNA: TGTGCCAGTAGTTTCCACCCAGACAGGGCGAGAAGCAATCAGCCCCAGCATTTT
V gene: TRBV28; D gene: TRBD1; clone size: .; J gene: TRBJ1-2; CDR3 protein: CASSSGQGSSYGYTF; CDR3 DNA: TGTGCCAGCAGCTCCGGACAGGGGAGCAGCTATGGCTACACCTTC
V gene: TRBV6-4; D gene: .; clone size: .; J gene: TRBJ2-7; CDR3 protein: CASSDLYSGASRYEQYF; CDR3 DNA: TGTGCCAGCAGTGACCTATACTCCGGAGCTTCCCGATACGAGCAGTACTTC
V gene: TRBV27; D gene: .; clone size: .; J gene: TRBJ2-7; CDR3 protein: CASSFGALYEQYF; CDR3 DNA: TGTGCCAGCAGTTTTGGAGCCCTCTACGAGCAGTACTTC
V gene: TRBV10-2; D gene: .; clone size: .; J gene: TRBJ1-1; CDR3 protein: CASSDGGTEAFF; CDR3 DNA: TGCGCCAGCAGTGATGGGGGGACTGAAGCTTTCTTT
V gene: TRBV19; D gene: .; clone size: .; J gene: TRBJ1-5; CDR3 protein: CASSMEGSNQPQHF; CDR3 DNA: TGTGCCAGTAGTATGGAGGGAAGCAATCAGCCCCAGCATTTT